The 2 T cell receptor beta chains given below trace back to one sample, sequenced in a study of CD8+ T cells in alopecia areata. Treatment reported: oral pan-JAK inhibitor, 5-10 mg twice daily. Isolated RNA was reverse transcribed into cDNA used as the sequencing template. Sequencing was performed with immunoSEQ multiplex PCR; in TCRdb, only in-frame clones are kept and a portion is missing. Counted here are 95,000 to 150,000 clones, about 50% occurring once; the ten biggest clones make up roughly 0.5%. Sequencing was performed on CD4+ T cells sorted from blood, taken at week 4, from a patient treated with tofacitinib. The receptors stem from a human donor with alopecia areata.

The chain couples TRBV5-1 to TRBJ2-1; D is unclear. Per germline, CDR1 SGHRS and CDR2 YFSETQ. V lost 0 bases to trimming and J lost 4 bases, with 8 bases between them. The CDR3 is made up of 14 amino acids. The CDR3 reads CASSLGQNYNEQFF. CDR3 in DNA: TGCGCCAGCAGCTTGGGACAAAATTACAATGAGCAGTTCTTC.

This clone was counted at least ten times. CDR3 in amino acids: CASSQDPGSAGAKETQYF. The DNA for the CDR3 is TGCGCCAGCAGCCAAGATCCGGGGTCAGCGGGAGCCAAAGAGACCCAGTACTTC. The rearrangement uses TRBV4-1 and TRBJ2-5, with TRBD2 identical over 8 bases. The length of the CDR3 is 18 residues. Per the germline V gene, CDR1 is MGHRA and CDR2 is YSYEKL. V shed 0 bases, J shed 3 bases, and the junction held 12 bases outside the gene matches.